Below are 7 T cell receptor beta chains sequenced from a single sample in a study of cytomegalovirus exposure and HLA in healthy donors. The table came from immunoSEQ multiplex PCR; TCRdb's copy has only in-frame clones and leaves some out. Among 55,000 to 75,000 clones listed, 90% to 96% were seen once. The sample was PBMCs. The source is a woman under 30 in good health and CMV-seronegative.

The CDR3 DNA sequence: TGTGCCAGCAGCTTCCGACTAGCGGGGCAACTTAGCACAGATACGCAGTATTTT. Residues: CASSFRLAGQLSTDTQYF. This rearrangement joins TRBV7-2 to TRBJ2-3; the match to TRBD2 covers 11 bases. V gave up 3 bases and J gave up 0 bases; unmatched junction bases: 8. The CDR3 consists of 18 residues. Germline values: CDR1 SGHTA, CDR2 FQGNSA.

This clone appeared a single time. V usage is TRBV5-1 and J usage is TRBJ2-2; 7 nucleotides line up with TRBD2. CDR3 size: 15 residues. V lost 0 bases to trimming and J lost 4 bases; unmatched junction nucleotides: 3. Germline lookup yields CDR1 SGHRS and CDR2 YFSETQ. The CDR3 sequence: CASSLGGSITGELFF. The CDR3 DNA is TGCGCCAGCAGCTTGGGCGGGAGCATCACCGGGGAGCTGTTTTTT. The full variable domain, its missing parts supplied by reference TRBV5-1 and TRBJ2-2, is KAGVTQTPRYLIKTRGQQVTLSCSPISGHRSVSWYQQTPGQGLQFLFEYFSETQRNKGNFPGRFSGRQFSNSRSEMNVSTLELGDSALYLCASSLGGSITGELFFGEGSRLTVL.

The chain employs TRBV7-2 and TRBJ2-5; unclear D gene. The V end was cut by 2 bases, the J end by 2 bases, with 18 bases between. The germline gives CDR1 SGHTA, CDR2 FQGNSA. This CDR3 comprises 17 residues. This chain's CDR3 is CASSLSPSRISQETQYF. DNA of the CDR3: TGTGCCAGCAGCTTATCCCCATCTAGGATATCGCAAGAGACCCAGTACTTC.

The rearrangement uses TRBV5-1 and TRBJ2-7; 7 bases line up with TRBD1. CDR3 length: 14 amino acids. In germline, CDR1 is SGHRS, CDR2 YFSETQ. J was trimmed by 2 bases and V by 0 bases; bases with no gene match: 2. This chain's CDR3 is CASSLVGQTYEQYF. In DNA, the CDR3 is TGCGCCAGCAGCTTGGTGGGACAGACCTACGAGCAGTACTTC.

The gene calls are TRBV2 and TRBJ1-2, with a possible D match to TRBD1 (6 bases). Germline CDR1 SNHLY, CDR2 FYNNEI. The CDR3 covers 12 residues. Trimming took 7 bases from V and 2 from J, leaving 8 bases between them. The CDR3 here is CASNRENYGYTF. In DNA form, the CDR3 reads TGTGCCAGCAACAGGGAAAACTATGGCTACACCTTC.

The chain carries TRBV6-5 and TRBJ2-3, with D tentatively TRBD2 (6 bases). The CDR3 totals 14 residues. The ends were cut back, 2 bases at V and 4 bases at J, with 10 bases in the middle. Germline assignment: CDR1 MNHEY and CDR2 SVGAGI. The CDR3 here is CASSYGGMADTQYF. The DNA for the CDR3 is TGTGCCAGCAGTTACGGCGGGATGGCAGATACGCAGTATTTT.

The chain recombines TRBV6-1 with TRBJ2-1, with D hard to call. With 2 bases removed from V and 0 bases from J, the gap between germline ends came to 5 bases. The CDR3 runs 14 residues. From germline, CDR1 is MNHNS and CDR2 SASEGT. As DNA, the CDR3 is TGTGCCAGCAGTGAATCGGGCTCCTACAATGAGCAGTTCTTC. Translation: CASSESGSYNEQFF.